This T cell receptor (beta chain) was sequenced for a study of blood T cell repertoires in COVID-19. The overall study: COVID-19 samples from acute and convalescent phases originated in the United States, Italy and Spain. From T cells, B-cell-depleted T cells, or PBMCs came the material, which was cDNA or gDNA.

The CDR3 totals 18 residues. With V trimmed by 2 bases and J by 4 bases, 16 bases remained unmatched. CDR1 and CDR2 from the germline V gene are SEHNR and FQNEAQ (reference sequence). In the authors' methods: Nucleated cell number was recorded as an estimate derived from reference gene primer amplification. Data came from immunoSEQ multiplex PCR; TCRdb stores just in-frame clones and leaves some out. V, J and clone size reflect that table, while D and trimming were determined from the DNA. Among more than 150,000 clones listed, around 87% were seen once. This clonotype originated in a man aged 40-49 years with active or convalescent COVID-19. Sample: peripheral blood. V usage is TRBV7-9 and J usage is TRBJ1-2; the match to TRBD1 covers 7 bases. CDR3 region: CASSLSGQAARVSYGYTF. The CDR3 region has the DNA TGTGCCAGCAGCTTATCCGGACAGGCAGCACGAGTGAGCTATGGCTACACCTTC.